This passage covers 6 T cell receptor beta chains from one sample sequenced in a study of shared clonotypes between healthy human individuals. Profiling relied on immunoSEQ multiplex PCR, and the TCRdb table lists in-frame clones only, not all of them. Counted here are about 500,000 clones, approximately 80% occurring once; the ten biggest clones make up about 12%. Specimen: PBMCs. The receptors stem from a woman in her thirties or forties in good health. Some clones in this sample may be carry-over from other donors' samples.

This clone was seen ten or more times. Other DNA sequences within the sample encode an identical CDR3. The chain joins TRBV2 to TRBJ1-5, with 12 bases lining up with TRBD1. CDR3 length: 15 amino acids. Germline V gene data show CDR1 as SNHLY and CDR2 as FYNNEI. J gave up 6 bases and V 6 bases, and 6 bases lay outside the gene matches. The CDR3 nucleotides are TGTGCCAGCAGAGGGACAGGGGGCATGGGTCAGCCCCAGCATTTT. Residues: CASRGTGGMGQPQHF.

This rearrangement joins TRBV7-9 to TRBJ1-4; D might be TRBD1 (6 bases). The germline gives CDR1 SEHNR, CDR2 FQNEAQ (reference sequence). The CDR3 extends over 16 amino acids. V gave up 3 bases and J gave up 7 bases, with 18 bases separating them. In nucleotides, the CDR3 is TGTGCCAGCAGCTTGGGGGCGCGAGTATTGTCTGAAAAACTGTTTTTT. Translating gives CASSLGARVLSEKLFF.

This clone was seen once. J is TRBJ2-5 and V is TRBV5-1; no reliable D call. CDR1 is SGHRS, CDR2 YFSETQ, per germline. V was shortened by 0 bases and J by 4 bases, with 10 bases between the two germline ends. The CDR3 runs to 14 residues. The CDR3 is CASSLGGTRETQYF. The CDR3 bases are TGCGCCAGCAGCTTGGGTGGCACCCGAGAGACCCAGTACTTC. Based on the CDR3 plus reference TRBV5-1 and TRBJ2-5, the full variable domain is KAGVTQTPRYLIKTRGQQVTLSCSPISGHRSVSWYQQTPGQGLQFLFEYFSETQRNKGNFPGRFSGRQFSNSRSEMNVSTLELGDSALYLCASSLGGTRETQYFGPGTRLLVL.

The DNA of the CDR3 is TGTGCCAGCAGAGGCGGGACGGCCAAAAACATTCAGTACTTC. Residues: CASRGGTAKNIQYF. This rearrangement joins TRBV27 to TRBJ2-4; possibly TRBD2 for D (6 bases). This CDR3 has 14 residues. The germline V gene has CDR1 MNHEY and CDR2 SMNVEV (reference sequence). V dropped 6 bases and J dropped 1 base, with 10 bases sitting between them.

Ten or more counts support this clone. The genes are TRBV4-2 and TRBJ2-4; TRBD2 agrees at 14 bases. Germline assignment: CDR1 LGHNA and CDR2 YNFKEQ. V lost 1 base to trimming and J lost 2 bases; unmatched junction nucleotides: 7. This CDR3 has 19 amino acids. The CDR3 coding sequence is TGTGCCAGCAGCCAAGCTGGGACTAGCGGGAGACTCCCCAAAAACATTCAGTACTTC. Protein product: CASSQAGTSGRLPKNIQYF.

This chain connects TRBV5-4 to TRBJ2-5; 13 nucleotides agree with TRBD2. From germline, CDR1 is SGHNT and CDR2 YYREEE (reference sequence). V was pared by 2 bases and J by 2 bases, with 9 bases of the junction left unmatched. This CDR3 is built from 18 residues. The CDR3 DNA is TGTGCCAGCAGCTTTTTGAGGACTAGCGGGAGTGGTCAAGAGACCCAGTACTTC. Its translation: CASSFLRTSGSGQETQYF.